A selection of T cell receptor beta chains follows, all from one sample in a study of identical twins. In TCRdb, the 5' RACE reads were re-called with MiXCR into one record per CDR3 protein. The profile shows 350,000 or so distinct CDR3 sequences, around 9% of them singletons. Input material: naive T cells sorted from blood. The receptors shown here come from a woman aged 50 to 60 in good health. Each CDR3 is given with its conserved first and last residue. D genes are given only for firm matches. Size values are once, few and many counts, or a class for expanded clones, and some rows have none.

j_call v_call clone_size d_call cdr3_nt cdr3_aa
TRBJ2-1 TRBV11-2 many - TGTGCCAGCACCCTAGGCAGGTTGAATGAGCAGTTCTTC CASTLGRLNEQFF
TRBJ2-7 TRBV29-1 - - TGCAGCGTTGGCCCTGGCATGAGGCCGAACGAGCAGTACTTC CSVGPGMRPNEQYF
TRBJ2-1 TRBV7-9 many TRBD2 TGTGTCAGCAGATTGCCTAGCGGGAGTTCTTTCTCGCAGTTCTTC CVSRLPSGSSFSQFF
TRBJ2-3 TRBV5-1 - TRBD2 TGCGCCAGCAGCTTGACAGCGGGAGAGGATACGCAGTATTTT CASSLTAGEDTQYF
TRBJ2-5 TRBV20-1 few - TGCAGTGCTACAACAGGGGGAGGGTTTGGCCAAGAGACCCAGTACTTC CSATTGGGFGQETQYF
TRBJ1-5 TRBV5-6 - - TGTGCCAGCAGCTTGGAACAGCACAATCAGCCCCAGCATTTT CASSLEQHNQPQHF
TRBJ2-7 TRBV18 many - TGTGCCAGCTCACCAACGCCCGGCCCCAACGAGCAGTACTTC CASSPTPGPNEQYF
TRBJ1-2 TRBV5-1 many - TGCGCCAGCACAGGGAATCTGAACGGTGGCTACACCTTC CASTGNLNGGYTF
TRBJ2-7 TRBV5-1 - - TGCGCCAGCAGCTTGGATACAGGCGGAACCTACGAGCAGTACTTC CASSLDTGGTYEQYF
TRBJ2-1 TRBV30 many TRBD2 TGTGCCTGGAGTCCGGGACTAGCGGACAATGAGCAGTTCTTC CAWSPGLADNEQFF
TRBJ2-5 TRBV12-3/TRBV12-4 many - TGTGCCAGCATGATGAAGGAGACCCAGTACTTC CASMMKETQYF
TRBJ2-1 TRBV20-1 once TRBD2 TGCAGTGCTAGAGTTTACCGAGCGGGAGGAGACAATGAGCAGTTCTTC CSARVYRAGGDNEQFF
TRBJ2-7 TRBV6-5 - - TGTGCCAGCAGCAGAACAGCGCTCGGCTCCTACGAGCAGTACTTC CASSRTALGSYEQYF
TRBJ2-5 TRBV20-1 - - TGCAGTGCTAGAGATAAAACGGGAGTGCCAACCCAGTACTTC CSARDKTGVPTQYF
TRBJ1-5 TRBV12-3/TRBV12-4 - - TGTGCCAGCAGTTTTAATAGGTTTGGGACGGAGAATCAGCCCCAGCATTTT CASSFNRFGTENQPQHF
TRBJ1-1 TRBV5-1 many - TGCGCCAGCAGCTCATGGGGGGGTCTGAACACTGAAGCTTTCTTT CASSSWGGLNTEAFF
TRBJ2-1 TRBV29-1 many - TGCAGCGTTGAAGGCGGCTACAATGAGCAGTTCTTC CSVEGGYNEQFF
TRBJ2-1 TRBV29-1 few TRBD2 TGCAGCGTTGAAACACTAGCGGGGACCTACAATGAGCAGTTCTTC CSVETLAGTYNEQFF
TRBJ2-1 TRBV9 few TRBD2 TGTGCCAGCAGCGAGACTAGCGGGGCCTTCCTGGAGCAGTTCTTC CASSETSGAFLEQFF
TRBJ2-2 TRBV4-2 many - TGTGCCAGCAGCCAAGTAATACTATTGAACACCGGGGAGCTGTTTTTT CASSQVILLNTGELFF
TRBJ2-1 TRBV14 many TRBD2 TGTGCCAGCAGCCCACTAGCGGGAGATACCTACAATGAGCAGTTCTTC CASSPLAGDTYNEQFF
TRBJ1-2 TRBV12-3/TRBV12-4 - - TGTGCCAGCAGTTTGATTCGGACAAATGGCTACACCTTC CASSLIRTNGYTF
TRBJ2-5 TRBV29-1 - - TGCAGCGTTGGGCAAGAGACCCAGTACTTC CSVGQETQYF
TRBJ2-5 TRBV11-2 many TRBD2 TGTGCCAGCAGCCAGAGACTAGCGGGAGTAGAGACCCAGTACTTC CASSQRLAGVETQYF
TRBJ2-1 TRBV3-1 many - TGTGCCAGCAGCCGATCCAGCGTACCTTCCTACAATGAGCAGTTCTTC CASSRSSVPSYNEQFF
TRBJ1-4 TRBV12-3/TRBV12-4 - - TGTGCCAGCACGCCCCAGGCTAATGAAAAACTGTTTTTT CASTPQANEKLFF
TRBJ2-1 TRBV29-1 once - TGCAGCTCGAACTGGCGGGACAGGCAGTTCTTC CSSNWRDRQFF
TRBJ2-1 TRBV11-2 - TRBD2 TGTGCCAGCAGCCCCGGGACTAGCGGGATCCTTGAGCAGTTCTTC CASSPGTSGILEQFF
TRBJ2-2 TRBV7-9 - - TGTGCCAGCAGCTTACCCGGCAGGACCAAACCGACGGGAATAGGGAACACCGGGGAGCTGTTTTTT CASSLPGRTKPTGIGNTGELFF
TRBJ1-3 TRBV12-3/TRBV12-4 - - TGTGCCAGCAGTTTACGATCCCTCTCTGGAAACACCATATATTTT CASSLRSLSGNTIYF
TRBJ1-3 TRBV12-3/TRBV12-4 few - TGTGCCAGCAGTCCTCTCCAAAGCTCTGGAAACACCATATATTTT CASSPLQSSGNTIYF
TRBJ1-2 TRBV24-1 many TRBD1 TGTGCCACCAGTGATGCCACAGGGGATGGCTACACCTTC CATSDATGDGYTF
TRBJ2-2 TRBV11-1 many - TGTGCCAGCAGCCGGGACTTCCTCACCGGGGAGCTGTTTTTT CASSRDFLTGELFF
TRBJ1-2 TRBV27 many - TGTGCCAGCAGTCCCCGGCAGGCCGGGGGGCACTATGGCTACACCTTC CASSPRQAGGHYGYTF
TRBJ2-3 TRBV5-1 many TRBD2 TGCGCCAGCAGCTCCCTCATAGCGGGAGGGTCGACAGATACGCAGTATTTT CASSSLIAGGSTDTQYF
TRBJ2-5 TRBV9 - TRBD1 TGTGCCAGCAGCGTAGCCCCGCTCACCGGGACAGGGTCTCAAGAGACCCAGTACTTC CASSVAPLTGTGSQETQYF
TRBJ2-5 TRBV12-3/TRBV12-4 many TRBD2 TGTGCCAGCAGTTTGGGACTAGCGTGGGAGACCCAGTACTTC CASSLGLAWETQYF
TRBJ2-1 TRBV27 few TRBD2 TGTGCCAGCAGTTTAAGGGAGGGCCTTAATGAGCAGTTCTTC CASSLREGLNEQFF
TRBJ1-1 TRBV6-5 - - TGTGCCAGCAGTTTCACAGCTGACACTGAAGCTTTCTTT CASSFTADTEAFF
TRBJ2-1 TRBV5-1 - TRBD2 TGCGCCAGCAGTCGGACTAGCGCTCTAGGGGCCTACAATGAGCAGTTCTTC CASSRTSALGAYNEQFF
TRBJ2-5 TRBV20-1 many - TGCAGTGCGGGGGCTGCATCGGAAGAGACCCAGTACTTC CSAGAASEETQYF
TRBJ2-7 TRBV12-3/TRBV12-4 - - TGTGCCAGCCAAGGGGGGTTCAGCTCCTACGAGCAGTACTTC CASQGGFSSYEQYF
TRBJ2-7 TRBV3-1 - TRBD2 TGTGCCAGCAGCCAAGATTTTAAAGGGAGCGGGATCTCCTACGAGCAGTACTTC CASSQDFKGSGISYEQYF
TRBJ2-5 TRBV24-1 many - TGTGCCACCAGTGAGCGAGGGGACCCTGCGTTGACCCAGTACTTC CATSERGDPALTQYF
TRBJ2-1 TRBV4-1 - TRBD2 TGCGCCAGCAGCCAAGATCCCCAACTAGCGGGAGCCAATGAGCAGTTCTTC CASSQDPQLAGANEQFF
TRBJ2-2 TRBV12-3/TRBV12-4 - TRBD2 TGTGCCAGCAGACTAAGGACTAGCGGAGAGAACACCGGGGAGCTGTTTTTT CASRLRTSGENTGELFF
TRBJ2-1 TRBV11-2 few - TGTGCCAGCAGCTACACCGGGCCAAACAATGAGCAGTTCTTC CASSYTGPNNEQFF
TRBJ1-1 TRBV11-2 - - TGTGCCAGCAGCCCCGAAAGCACCCGGGCTTTCTTT CASSPESTRAFF
TRBJ2-2 TRBV5-5 few TRBD2 TGTGCCAGCAGCTTGGCAGCAGCGGGGTTCACCGGGGAGCTGTTTTTT CASSLAAAGFTGELFF
TRBJ2-1 TRBV19 - TRBD2 TGTGCCAGTAGTATAGGAGGACTAGCGGGAGTAGATGAGCAGTTCTTC CASSIGGLAGVDEQFF
TRBJ2-1 TRBV6-5 few - TGTGCCAGCAGCAAGTGGGCTAGCTCCTACAATGAGCAGTTCTTC CASSKWASSYNEQFF
TRBJ1-4 TRBV5-1 few TRBD1 TGCGCCAGCAGCCTACGGACAGGGGGACGAGAAAAACTGTTTTTT CASSLRTGGREKLFF
TRBJ2-3 TRBV12-3/TRBV12-4 few - TGTGCCAGCAGTTTCGGGGTTGGGGCGGCTAGCACAGATACGCAGTATTTT CASSFGVGAASTDTQYF
TRBJ2-1 TRBV12-3/TRBV12-4 many - TGTGCCAGCAGTCCTCGTCTGGAGTCAGGGCAGTTCTTC CASSPRLESGQFF
TRBJ2-1 TRBV7-2 few - TGTGCCAGCAGCTTACGGTCTTATAGTTCCAGGGAGCAGTTCTTC CASSLRSYSSREQFF
TRBJ2-7 TRBV7-8 - TRBD2 TGTGCCAGCAGCTTAAAGCTCCCAGCCGGGACTAGCGGGAGTCTCCCCAGCTACGAGCAGTACTTC CASSLKLPAGTSGSLPSYEQYF
TRBJ2-1 TRBV6-1 - - TGTGCCAGCAGCGAAGACAGCCTCATAGTCTACAATGAGCAGTTCTTC CASSEDSLIVYNEQFF